Here is one T cell receptor beta chain with its context. From blood, about 240-500 ng of genomic DNA served as TRB template. The CDR3 covers 15 residues. V lost 7 bases and J lost 1; bases outside the gene matches: 8. Germline CDR1 and CDR2: SEHNR and FQNEAQ (reference sequence). Multiplex PCR with BIOMED2 TRB-A/B primer pools amplified TRB rearrangements. TCRdb re-called the multiplex PCR reads with MiXCR, one entry per CDR3 protein. The data show about 9,300 distinct CDR3 sequences, over 35% seen once. The sample is drawn from a study of T and B cells in COVID-19 patients. The rearrangement links TRBV7-9 to TRBJ1-1, with 8 positions matching TRBD1. Sequencing was done on a sample of blood. This sequence was found in a human donor with active COVID-19. The CDR3 region is CASIKGGTGNTEAFF. CDR3 nucleotides: TGTGCCAGCATCAAAGGGGGGACAGGGAACACTGAAGCTTTCTTT. Combining the CDR3 with reference TRBV7-9 and TRBJ1-1 gives the whole variable domain DTGVSQNPRHKITKRGQNVTFRCDPISEHNRLYWYRQTLGQGPEFLTYFQNEAQLEKSRLLSDRFSAERPKGSFSTLEIQRTEQGDSAMYLCASIKGGTGNTEAFFGQGTRLTVV.